This T cell receptor (beta chain) was identified in a study of vaccination and CD4 T cells after COVID-19. Scientists ran DNA taken from cultured CD4+ T cells through the Oncomine TCR Beta short-read assay for sequencing. TCRdb re-called the PCR reads with MiXCR, one entry per CDR3 protein. The sample carries roughly 15,000 distinct CDR3 sequences, roughly 61% recorded once. Indicated treatment: approximately nine-day PBMC culture with coronavirus spike peptide pools or control peptides (ViraFEST assay). US Alpha, Beta and Delta variants postdated the positive PCR dates, which ran from March to December 2020. Study-wide findings and caveats: For convalescent patients, a median around 89% of reactive clones surfaced exclusively after vaccination. When vaccine-specific clones from convalescent patients were examined, 304 of 307 were spike mono-reactive.

This clonotype was seen only a few times. The antigen is undetermined. The CDR3 spans 17 residues. Trimming shortened V by 1 base and J by 7 bases, and 17 bases separated the two germline ends. CDR1 and CDR2 from the germline V gene are LNHNV and YYDKDF (reference sequence). The V gene is TRBV15, the J gene TRBJ1-6; D gene unclear. Material for sequencing was CD4+ T cells from blood, cultured in vitro. This receptor was identified in a human donor who had recovered from COVID-19. The DNA of the CDR3 is TGTGCCACCAGCAGAGTTCGCCATGAGTTGACAAATTCACCCCTCCACTTT. Translation gives CATSRVRHELTNSPLHF. The full variable domain, in which reference TRBV15 and TRBJ1-6 provide the parts outside the CDR3, is DAMVIQNPRYQVTQFGKPVTLSCSQTLNHNVMYWYQQKSSQAPKLLFHYYDKDFNNEADTPDNFQSRRPNTSFCFLDIRSPGLGDTAMYLCATSRVRHELTNSPLHFGNGTRLTVT.